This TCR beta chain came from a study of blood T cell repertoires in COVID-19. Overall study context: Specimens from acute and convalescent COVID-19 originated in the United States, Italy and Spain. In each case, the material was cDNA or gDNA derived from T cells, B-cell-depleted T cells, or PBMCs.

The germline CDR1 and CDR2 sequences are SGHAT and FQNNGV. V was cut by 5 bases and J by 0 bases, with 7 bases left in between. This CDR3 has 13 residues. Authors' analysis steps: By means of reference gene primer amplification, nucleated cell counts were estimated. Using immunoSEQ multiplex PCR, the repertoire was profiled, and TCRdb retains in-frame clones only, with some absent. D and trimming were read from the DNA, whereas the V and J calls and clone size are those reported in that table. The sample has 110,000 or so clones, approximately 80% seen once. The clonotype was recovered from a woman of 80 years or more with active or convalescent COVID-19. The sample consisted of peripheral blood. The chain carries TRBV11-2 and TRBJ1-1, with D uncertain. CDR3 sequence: CASSTQMNTEAFF. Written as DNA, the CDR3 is TGTGCCAGCAGCACACAAATGAACACTGAAGCTTTCTTT.